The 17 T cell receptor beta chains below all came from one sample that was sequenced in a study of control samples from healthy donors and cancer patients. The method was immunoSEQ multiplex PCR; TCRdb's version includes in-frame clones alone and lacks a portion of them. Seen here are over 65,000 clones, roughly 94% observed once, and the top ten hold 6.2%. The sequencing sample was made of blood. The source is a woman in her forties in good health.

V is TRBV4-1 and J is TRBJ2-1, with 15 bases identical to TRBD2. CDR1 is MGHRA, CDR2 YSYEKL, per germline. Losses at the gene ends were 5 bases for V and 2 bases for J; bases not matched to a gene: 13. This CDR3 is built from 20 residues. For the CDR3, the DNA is TGCGCCAGCAGCTCCACTGGACTAGCGGGAGGGGTAGGCACCTACAATGAGCAGTTCTTC. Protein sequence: CASSSTGLAGGVGTYNEQFF.

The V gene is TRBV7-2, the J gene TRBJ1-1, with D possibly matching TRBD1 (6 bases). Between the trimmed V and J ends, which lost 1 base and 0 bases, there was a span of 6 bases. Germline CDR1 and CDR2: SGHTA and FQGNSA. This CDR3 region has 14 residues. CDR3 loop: CASSLGQVNTEAFF. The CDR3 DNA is TGTGCCAGCAGCTTAGGACAGGTGAACACTGAAGCTTTCTTT.

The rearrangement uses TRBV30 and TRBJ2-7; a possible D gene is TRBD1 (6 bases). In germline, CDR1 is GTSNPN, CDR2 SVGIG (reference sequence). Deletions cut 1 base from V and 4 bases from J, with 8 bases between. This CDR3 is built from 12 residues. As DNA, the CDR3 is TGTGCCTGGAGTGCGACAGGTTACGAGCAGTACTTC. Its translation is CAWSATGYEQYF.

The CDR3 is CASSPEHRRREQYF. The CDR3 DNA sequence: TGTGCCAGCAGCCCAGAACATCGGCGTCGCGAGCAGTACTTC. V usage is TRBV13 and J usage is TRBJ2-7; D unresolved. The germline V gene has CDR1 PRHDT and CDR2 FYEKMQ (reference sequence). V lost 5 bases and J lost 6, with 17 bases in between. The CDR3 loop spans 14 amino acids.

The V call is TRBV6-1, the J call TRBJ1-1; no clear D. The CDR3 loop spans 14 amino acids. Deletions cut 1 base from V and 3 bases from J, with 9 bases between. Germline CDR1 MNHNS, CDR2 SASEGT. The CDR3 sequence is CASSEVGPYTEAFF. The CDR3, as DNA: TGTGCCAGCAGTGAAGTGGGCCCCTACACTGAAGCTTTCTTT.

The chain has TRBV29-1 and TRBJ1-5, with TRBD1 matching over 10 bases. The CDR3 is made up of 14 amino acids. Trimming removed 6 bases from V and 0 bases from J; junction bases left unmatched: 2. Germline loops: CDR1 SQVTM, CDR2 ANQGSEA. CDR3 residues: CSVRQGASNQPQHF. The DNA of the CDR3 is TGCAGCGTCAGACAGGGGGCTAGCAATCAGCCCCAGCATTTT.

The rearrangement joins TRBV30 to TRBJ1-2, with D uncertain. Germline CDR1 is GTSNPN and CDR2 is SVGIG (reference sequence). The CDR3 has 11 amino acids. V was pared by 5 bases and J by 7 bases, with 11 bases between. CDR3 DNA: TGTGCCTGGGGACCCAGCGGTGGCTACACCTTC. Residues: CAWGPSGGYTF.

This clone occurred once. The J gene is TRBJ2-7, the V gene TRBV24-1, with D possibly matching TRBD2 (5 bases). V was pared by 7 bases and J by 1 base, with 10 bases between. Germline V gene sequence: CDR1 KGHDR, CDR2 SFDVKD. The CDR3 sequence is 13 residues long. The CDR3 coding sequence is TGTGCCACCAGGGCAGGAGGATCCTACGAGCAGTACTTC. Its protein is CATRAGGSYEQYF.

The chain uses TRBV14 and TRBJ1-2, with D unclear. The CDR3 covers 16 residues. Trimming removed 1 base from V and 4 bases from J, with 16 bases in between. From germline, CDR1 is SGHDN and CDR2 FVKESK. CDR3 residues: CASSQGVGRLGYGYTF. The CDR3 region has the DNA TGTGCCAGCAGCCAAGGAGTAGGCCGCCTTGGCTATGGCTACACCTTC.

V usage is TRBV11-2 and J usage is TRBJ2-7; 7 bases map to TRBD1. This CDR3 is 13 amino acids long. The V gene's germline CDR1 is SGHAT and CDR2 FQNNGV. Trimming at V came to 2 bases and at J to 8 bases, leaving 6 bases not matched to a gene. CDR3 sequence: CASSLNPGQKQYF. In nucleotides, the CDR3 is TGTGCCAGCAGCTTAAACCCGGGACAGAAGCAGTACTTC. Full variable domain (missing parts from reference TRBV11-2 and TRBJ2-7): EAGVAQSPRYKIIEKRQSVAFWCNPISGHATLYWYQQILGQGPKLLIQFQNNGVVDDSQLPKDRFSAERLKGVDSTLKIQPAKLEDSAVYLCASSLNPGQKQYFGPGTRLTVT.

CDR3 amino acids: CASSYPNFPEQYF. The CDR3 DNA reads as TGTGCCAGCAGTTACCCGAATTTTCCCGAGCAGTACTTC. This chain connects TRBV7-9 to TRBJ2-7; D gene ambiguous. CDR1 SEHNR and CDR2 FQNEAQ come from the germline V gene (reference sequence). This CDR3 is built from 13 residues. With 6 bases removed from V and 6 bases from J, the gap between germline ends came to 15 bases. Full variable domain (outside the CDR3, taken from reference TRBV7-9 and TRBJ2-7): DTGVSQNPRHKITKRGQNVTFRCDPISEHNRLYWYRQTLGQGPEFLTYFQNEAQLEKSRLLSDRFSAERPKGSFSTLEIQRTEQGDSAMYLCASSYPNFPEQYFGPGTRLTVT.

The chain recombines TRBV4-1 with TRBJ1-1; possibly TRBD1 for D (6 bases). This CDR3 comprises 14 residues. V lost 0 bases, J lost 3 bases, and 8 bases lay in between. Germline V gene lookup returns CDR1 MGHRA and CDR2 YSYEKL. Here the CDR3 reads CASSQEGGHTEAFF. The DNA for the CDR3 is TGCGCCAGCAGCCAAGAAGGGGGACACACTGAAGCTTTCTTT.

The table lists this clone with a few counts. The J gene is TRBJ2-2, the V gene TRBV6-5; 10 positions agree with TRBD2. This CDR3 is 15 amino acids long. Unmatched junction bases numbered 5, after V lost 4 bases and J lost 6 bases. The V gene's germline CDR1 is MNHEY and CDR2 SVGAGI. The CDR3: CASSSYSGGSGELFF. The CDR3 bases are TGTGCCAGCAGTTCCTATAGCGGGGGGTCCGGGGAGCTGTTTTTT.

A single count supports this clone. The CDR3 DNA is TGTGCCAGCAGCCTAACAGGGAGCTTCCCCAACGAGCAGTACTTC. Translated: CASSLTGSFPNEQYF. The chain carries TRBV11-2 and TRBJ2-7; D may be TRBD1 (6 bases). The V end lost 5 bases, the J end lost 5 bases, and 19 bases lay between the germline ends. CDR1 and CDR2 (germline): SGHAT, FQNNGV. The CDR3 is 15 residues long.

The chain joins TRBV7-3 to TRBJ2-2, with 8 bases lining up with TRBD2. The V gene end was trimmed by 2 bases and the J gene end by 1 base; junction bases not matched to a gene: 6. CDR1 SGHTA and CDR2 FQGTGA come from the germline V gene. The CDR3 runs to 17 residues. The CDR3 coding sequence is TGTGCCAGCAGCTTAGCTTCCCTAGCGGGGAACACCGGGGAGCTGTTTTTT. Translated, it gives CASSLASLAGNTGELFF.

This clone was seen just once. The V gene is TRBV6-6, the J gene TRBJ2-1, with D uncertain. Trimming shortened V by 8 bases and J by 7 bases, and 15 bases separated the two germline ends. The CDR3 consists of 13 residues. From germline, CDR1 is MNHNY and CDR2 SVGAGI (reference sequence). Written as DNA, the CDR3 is TGTGCCAGCGGATCCGGCGAATTTAATGAGCAGTTCTTC. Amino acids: CASGSGEFNEQFF.

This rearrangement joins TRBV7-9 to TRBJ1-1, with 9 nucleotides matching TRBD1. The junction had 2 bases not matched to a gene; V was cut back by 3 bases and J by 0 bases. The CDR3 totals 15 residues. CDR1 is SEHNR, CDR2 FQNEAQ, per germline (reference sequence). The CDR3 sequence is CASSLTGGVNTEAFF. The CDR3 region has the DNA TGTGCCAGCAGCTTGACAGGGGGGGTGAACACTGAAGCTTTCTTT.